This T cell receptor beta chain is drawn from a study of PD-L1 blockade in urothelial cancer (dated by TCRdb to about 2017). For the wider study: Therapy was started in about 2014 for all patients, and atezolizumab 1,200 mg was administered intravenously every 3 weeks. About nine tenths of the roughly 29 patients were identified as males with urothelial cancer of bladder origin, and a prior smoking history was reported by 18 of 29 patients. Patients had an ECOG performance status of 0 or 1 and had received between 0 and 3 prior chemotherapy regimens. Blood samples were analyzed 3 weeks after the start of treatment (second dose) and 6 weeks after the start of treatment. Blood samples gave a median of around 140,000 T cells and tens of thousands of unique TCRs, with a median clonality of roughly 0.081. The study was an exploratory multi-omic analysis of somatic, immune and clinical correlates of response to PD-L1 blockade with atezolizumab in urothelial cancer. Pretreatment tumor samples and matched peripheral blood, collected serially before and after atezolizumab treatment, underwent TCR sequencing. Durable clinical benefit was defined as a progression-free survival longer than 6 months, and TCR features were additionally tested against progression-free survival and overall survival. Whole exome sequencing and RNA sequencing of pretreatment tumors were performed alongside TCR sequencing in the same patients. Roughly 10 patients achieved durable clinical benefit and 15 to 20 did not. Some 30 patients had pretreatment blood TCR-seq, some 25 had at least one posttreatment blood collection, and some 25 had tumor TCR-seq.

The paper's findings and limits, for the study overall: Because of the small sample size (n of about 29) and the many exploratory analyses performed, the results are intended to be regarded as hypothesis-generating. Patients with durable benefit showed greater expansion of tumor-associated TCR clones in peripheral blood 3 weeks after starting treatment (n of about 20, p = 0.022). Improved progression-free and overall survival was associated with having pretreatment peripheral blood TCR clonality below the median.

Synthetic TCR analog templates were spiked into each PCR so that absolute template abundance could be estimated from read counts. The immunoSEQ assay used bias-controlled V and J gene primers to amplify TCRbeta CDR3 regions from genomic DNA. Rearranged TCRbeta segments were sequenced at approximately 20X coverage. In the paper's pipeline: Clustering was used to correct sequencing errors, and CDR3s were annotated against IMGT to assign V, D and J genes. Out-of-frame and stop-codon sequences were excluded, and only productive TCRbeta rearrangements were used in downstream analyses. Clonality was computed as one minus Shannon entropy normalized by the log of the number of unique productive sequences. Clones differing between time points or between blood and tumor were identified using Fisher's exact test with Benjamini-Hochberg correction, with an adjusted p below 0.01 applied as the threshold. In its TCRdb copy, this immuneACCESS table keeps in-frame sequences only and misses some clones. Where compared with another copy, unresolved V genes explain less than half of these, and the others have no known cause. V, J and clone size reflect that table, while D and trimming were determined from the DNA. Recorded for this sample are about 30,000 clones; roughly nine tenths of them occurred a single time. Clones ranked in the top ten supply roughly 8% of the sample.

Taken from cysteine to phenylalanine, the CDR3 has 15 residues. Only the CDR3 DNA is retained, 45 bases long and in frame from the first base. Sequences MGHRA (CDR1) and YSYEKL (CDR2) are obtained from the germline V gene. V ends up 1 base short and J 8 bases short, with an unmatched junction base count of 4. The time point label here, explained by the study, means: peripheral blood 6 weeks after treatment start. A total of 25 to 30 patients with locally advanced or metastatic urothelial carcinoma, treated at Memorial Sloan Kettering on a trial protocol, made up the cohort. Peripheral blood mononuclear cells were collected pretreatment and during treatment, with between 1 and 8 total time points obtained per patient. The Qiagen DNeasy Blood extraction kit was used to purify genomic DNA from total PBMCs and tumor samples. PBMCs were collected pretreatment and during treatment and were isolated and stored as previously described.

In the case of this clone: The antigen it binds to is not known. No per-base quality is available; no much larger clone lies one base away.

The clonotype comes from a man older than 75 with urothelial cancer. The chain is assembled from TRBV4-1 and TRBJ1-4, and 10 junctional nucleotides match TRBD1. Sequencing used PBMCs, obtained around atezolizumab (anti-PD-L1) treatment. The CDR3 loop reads CASSQGTGGGEKLFF. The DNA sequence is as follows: TGCGCCAGCAGCCAAGGGACAGGGGGGGGAGAAAAACTGTTTTTT.